This T cell receptor beta chain was obtained from a study of post-analysis software for immune sequencing data. Overall study: Disease courses included relapsing-remitting, secondary progressive and progressive-relapsing multiple sclerosis. Study results and limitations: A few TRBV segments (TRBV5-6, TRBV5-1 and TRBV20-1 among them) occurred more frequently in patients than in controls. Strong co-clustering by F measure was evident for samples that had been prepared in the same batch. Diversity measured as normalized Chao1 was significantly lower in multiple sclerosis patients than in controls.

The CDR3 runs 15 residues. J was trimmed by 10 bases and V by 3 bases; bases with no gene match: 12. Germline V lookup: CDR1 DFQATT, CDR2 SNEGSKA (reference sequence). Carried by the TCR beta cDNA libraries were unique molecular identifiers. Around 500,000 cDNA molecules were recovered from an input of about 0.9 to 10 million T cells. From the PCR reads, TCRdb called clonotypes with MiXCR, one entry per CDR3 protein. The sample consists of some 690,000 distinct CDR3 sequences, 55% to 60% of them appearing once. To note about this clonotype: What it recognizes is unknown.

The TCR sequence derives from a girl aged 2-10 years with multiple sclerosis. Material for sequencing was blood. The chain combines TRBV20-1 with TRBJ1-6, with 7 positions matching TRBD1. CDR3 sequence: CSAREIRGNGSPLHF. The DNA of the CDR3 is TGCAGTGCTAGGGAGATCAGGGGGAATGGATCACCCCTCCACTTT.